Presented here are 22 T cell receptor beta chains from one specimen sequenced in a study of type 1 and type 2 diabetes patients. PCR was run on genomic DNA. A primer set of 30 forward and 13 reverse primers amplified the CDR3. In TCRdb, the multiplex PCR reads were re-called with MiXCR into one record per CDR3 protein. The data show approximately 260,000 distinct CDR3 sequences, approximately 45% seen once. The source material was peripheral blood mononuclear cells (PBMCs). These receptors all stem from a man younger than 35 with type 2 diabetes.

The chain joins TRBV11-2 to TRBJ2-1; TRBD1 might be the D (6 bases). The CDR3 has 11 residues. Trimming left V 3 bases short and J 10 bases short, with 7 bases between. Germline V gene sequence: CDR1 SGHAT, CDR2 FQNNGV. CDR3 DNA: TGTGCCAGCAGCTTGGGGACAGAGCAGTTCTTC. It translates to CASSLGTEQFF. The variable domain in full, with the rest retrieved from reference TRBV11-2 and TRBJ2-1, is EAGVAQSPRYKIIEKRQSVAFWCNPISGHATLYWYQQILGQGPKLLIQFQNNGVVDDSQLPKDRFSAERLKGVDSTLKIQPAKLEDSAVYLCASSLGTEQFFGPGTRLTVL.

The V gene is TRBV7-2, the J gene TRBJ2-7; 9 bases are shared with TRBD2. Germline V CDR1 and CDR2: SGHTA, FQGNSA. This CDR3 is 15 amino acids long. The V segment lost 5 bases and the J segment 3 bases; nucleotides outside the gene matches: 8. The CDR3, as DNA: TGTGCCAGCAGCCCCGTCGGACTAGCGAACTACGAGCAGTACTTC. Translation: CASSPVGLANYEQYF.

The CDR3: CASSLRVFDTEAFF. DNA for the CDR3: TGTGCCAGCAGTTTGCGCGTATTTGACACTGAAGCTTTCTTT. The chain links TRBV12-3 or TRBV12-4 to TRBJ1-1; D gene ambiguous. The CDR3 is 14 residues long. Trimming took off 3 bases at V and 3 bases at J, with 11 bases between the two ends.

The V gene is TRBV6-6, the J gene TRBJ1-2; TRBD1 aligns across 7 bases. Trimming at V came to 7 bases and at J to 7 bases, leaving 15 bases not matched to a gene. The length of the CDR3 is 15 residues. Germline CDR1 is MNHNY and CDR2 is SVGAGI (reference sequence). The CDR3 here is CASTHLQGMTSGYTF. The CDR3 DNA is TGTGCCAGCACCCACTTACAGGGGATGACGTCTGGCTACACCTTC.

The chain carries TRBV5-4 and TRBJ1-2; no firm D call. Germline CDR1 reads SGHNT; CDR2 reads YYREEE (reference sequence). The V end lost 0 bases, the J end lost 4 bases, and 22 bases lay between the germline ends. The CDR3 runs to 18 residues. CDR3 loop: CASSLGSGPQATGYGYTF. The CDR3 DNA reads TGTGCCAGCAGCTTGGGTAGCGGTCCCCAGGCAACTGGCTATGGCTACACCTTC. Full variable domain (rest looked up from reference TRBV5-4 and TRBJ1-2): ETGVTQSPTHLIKTRGQQVTLRCSSQSGHNTVSWYQQALGQGPQFIFQYYREEENGRGNFPPRFSGLQFPNYSSELNVNALELDDSALYLCASSLGSGPQATGYGYTFGSGTRLTVV.

This clonotype came up many times. The V gene is TRBV27, the J gene TRBJ2-5; TRBD2 is a possible D gene (6 bases). The germline CDR1 and CDR2 sequences are MNHEY and SMNVEV (reference sequence). CDR3 length equals 13 residues. V dropped 6 bases and J dropped 2 bases, with 10 bases sitting between them. The CDR3 DNA follows: TGTGCCAGCAGGCGGGACTTACAAGAGACCCAGTACTTC. This sequence encodes CASRRDLQETQYF.

The V and J genes are TRBV25-1 and TRBJ1-4, with D unresolved. V dropped 8 bases and J dropped 0 bases, with 10 bases sitting between them. Germline CDR1 MGHDK, CDR2 SYGVNS. The length of the CDR3 is 14 residues. CDR3 loop: CASPSIATNEKLFF. In DNA, the CDR3 is TGTGCCAGCCCTAGCATCGCAACTAATGAAAAACTGTTTTTT. The full variable domain, completed using reference TRBV25-1 and TRBJ1-4, is EADIYQTPRYLVIGTGKKITLECSQTMGHDKMYWYQQDPGMELHLIHYSYGVNSTEKGDLSSESTVSRIRTEHFPLTLESARPSHTSQYLCASPSIATNEKLFFGSGTQLSVL.

The chain uses TRBV30 and TRBJ1-5; D unresolved. The CDR3 is 12 amino acids. The V gene's germline CDR1 is GTSNPN and CDR2 SVGIG (reference sequence). Between the trimmed V and J ends, which lost 2 bases and 0 bases, there was a span of 2 bases. CDR3 in amino acids: CAWSYSNQPQHF. DNA of the CDR3: TGTGCCTGGAGTTATAGCAATCAGCCCCAGCATTTT.

This clonotype was observed a handful of times. The chain uses TRBV20-1 and TRBJ2-5; D tentatively fits TRBD1 or TRBD2 (5 bases each). Deletions cut 5 bases from V and 2 bases from J, with 15 bases between. Germline assignment: CDR1 DFQATT and CDR2 SNEGSKA (reference sequence). CDR3 length: 14 residues. CDR3: CSALVGWGQETQYF. The CDR3 DNA reads as TGCAGTGCTCTAGTGGGGTGGGGGCAAGAGACCCAGTACTTC.

The chain carries TRBV6-1 and TRBJ2-7; TRBD1 agrees at 8 bases. The germline CDR1 and CDR2 sequences are MNHNS and SASEGT. With V trimmed by 5 bases and J by 6 bases, 6 bases remained unmatched. CDR3 length equals 13 residues. In nucleotides, the CDR3 is TGTGCCAGCAGTCCGACAGGGGCTGGCGAGCAGTACTTC. It specifies CASSPTGAGEQYF.

This rearrangement joins TRBV7-2 to TRBJ1-2, with D unclear. Trimming cost V 7 bases and J 2 bases, with 11 bases left between them. The CDR3 is made up of 13 amino acids. Germline CDR1 SGHTA, CDR2 FQGNSA. In DNA form, the CDR3 reads TGTGCCAGCATCTGGGAGAGAAACTATGGCTACACCTTC. Protein: CASIWERNYGYTF.

The chain has TRBV5-1 and TRBJ1-6; D gene unclear. The V end was cut by 3 bases, the J end by 12 bases, with 10 bases between. The CDR3 contains 12 residues. CDR1 SGHRS and CDR2 YFSETQ come from the germline V gene. The DNA for the CDR3 is TGCGCCAGCAGCTCCCTGGCTGGACCCCTCCACTTT. It specifies CASSSLAGPLHF.

The gene calls are TRBV29-1 and TRBJ1-3; 8 nucleotides align to TRBD1. This CDR3 region has 14 residues. With 6 bases clipped from V and 0 bases from J, the junction kept 4 bases outside the gene matches. Germline loops: CDR1 SQVTM, CDR2 ANQGSEA. CDR3 nucleotides: TGCAGCGTCAGACAGGGGAACTCTGGAAACACCATATATTTT. Translating gives CSVRQGNSGNTIYF.

This chain joins TRBV5-1 and TRBJ2-3; tentatively, D is TRBD1 or TRBD2 (5 bases each). Germline V lookup: CDR1 SGHRS, CDR2 YFSETQ. Deletions cut 1 base from V and 1 base from J, with 13 bases between. CDR3 length equals 16 residues. The CDR3 is CASSLPGAEGTDTQYF. The CDR3 region has the DNA TGCGCCAGCAGCTTGCCCGGGGCTGAGGGCACAGATACGCAGTATTTT.

This chain connects TRBV12-3 or TRBV12-4 to TRBJ1-1; 7 bases are a match to TRBD1. The CDR3 is made up of 15 amino acids. V trimming: 6 bases; J trimming: 4 bases; junction bases outside the gene matches: 11. The CDR3 nucleotides are TGTGCCAGCAGGCTTAGGGGGCGTTGGGGCACTGAAGCTTTCTTT. As protein: CASRLRGRWGTEAFF.

This clonotype was counted only a few times. The chain employs TRBV19 and TRBJ1-2, with D hard to call. Trimming left V 7 bases short and J 0 bases short, with 12 bases between. Germline CDR1 LNHDA, CDR2 SQIVND (reference sequence). The CDR3 runs 14 residues. The DNA of the CDR3 is TGTGCCAGTAAGGCAGGCTGGTCTAACTATGGCTACACCTTC. Translation gives CASKAGWSNYGYTF.

The chain carries TRBV11-2 and TRBJ1-1; a weak D match, TRBD1 (5 bases). The CDR3 is 13 residues long. V gave up 3 bases and J gave up 6 bases, with 11 bases separating them. Per the germline V gene, CDR1 is SGHAT and CDR2 is FQNNGV. The CDR3 region is CASSFHGDPEAFF. CDR3 sequence (DNA): TGTGCCAGCAGCTTCCACGGGGACCCTGAAGCTTTCTTT.

This clonotype was detected a few times. The chain joins TRBV30 to TRBJ2-7; tentative D call: TRBD2 (5 bases). The V gene's germline CDR1 is GTSNPN and CDR2 SVGIG (reference sequence). The CDR3 spans 14 residues. The V and J ends lost 0 bases and 7 bases respectively, with 16 bases between them. CDR3 sequence: CAWSVLVSSGEQYF. CDR3 DNA sequence: TGTGCCTGGAGTGTACTTGTCTCATCGGGGGAGCAGTACTTC.

The chain joins TRBV6-4 to TRBJ1-1, with unresolved D. Trimming shortened V by 5 bases and J by 1 base, and 8 bases separated the two germline ends. The germline CDR1 and CDR2 sequences are MRHNA and SNTAGT. The length of the CDR3 is 13 residues. The DNA of the CDR3 is TGTGCCAGCAGTCGATCGGGGAACACTGAAGCTTTCTTT. This gives the protein CASSRSGNTEAFF.

The CDR3: CSAVSTDTQYF. The CDR3 DNA sequence: TGCAGCGCGGTGAGCACAGATACGCAGTATTTT. The chain combines TRBV20-1 with TRBJ2-3; D not resolved. The CDR3 contains 11 residues. Germline CDR1 DFQATT, CDR2 SNEGSKA (reference sequence).

This rearrangement joins TRBV28 to TRBJ2-7, with 8 bases aligning to TRBD1. The germline V gene has CDR1 MDHEN and CDR2 SYDVKM. CDR3 size: 15 residues. The V gene end was trimmed by 8 bases and the J gene end by 2 bases; junction bases not matched to a gene: 11. The CDR3 DNA follows: TGTGCCAGCGGAAGTCCGGGACAGGTTACCTACGAGCAGTACTTC. It specifies CASGSPGQVTYEQYF.

The chain has TRBV20-1 and TRBJ2-7; TRBD1 might be the D (5 bases). Per germline, CDR1 DFQATT and CDR2 SNEGSKA (reference sequence). V was clipped by 1 base and J by 0 bases, with 16 bases between them. The CDR3 loop spans 16 amino acids. This CDR3 is CSARVGPTALSYEQYF. CDR3 in DNA: TGCAGTGCTAGAGTAGGTCCGACAGCACTCTCCTACGAGCAGTACTTC.